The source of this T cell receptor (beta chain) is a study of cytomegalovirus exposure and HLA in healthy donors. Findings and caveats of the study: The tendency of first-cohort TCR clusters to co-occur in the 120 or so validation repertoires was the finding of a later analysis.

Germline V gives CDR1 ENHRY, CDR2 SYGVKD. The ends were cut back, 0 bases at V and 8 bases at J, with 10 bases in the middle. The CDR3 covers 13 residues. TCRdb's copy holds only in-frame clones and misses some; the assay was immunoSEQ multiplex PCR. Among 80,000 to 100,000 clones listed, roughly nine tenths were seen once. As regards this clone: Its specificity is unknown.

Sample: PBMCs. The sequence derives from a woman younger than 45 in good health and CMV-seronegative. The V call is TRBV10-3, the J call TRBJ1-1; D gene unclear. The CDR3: CAISESVLAEAFF. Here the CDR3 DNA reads TGTGCCATCAGTGAGTCTGTATTGGCAGAAGCTTTCTTT.